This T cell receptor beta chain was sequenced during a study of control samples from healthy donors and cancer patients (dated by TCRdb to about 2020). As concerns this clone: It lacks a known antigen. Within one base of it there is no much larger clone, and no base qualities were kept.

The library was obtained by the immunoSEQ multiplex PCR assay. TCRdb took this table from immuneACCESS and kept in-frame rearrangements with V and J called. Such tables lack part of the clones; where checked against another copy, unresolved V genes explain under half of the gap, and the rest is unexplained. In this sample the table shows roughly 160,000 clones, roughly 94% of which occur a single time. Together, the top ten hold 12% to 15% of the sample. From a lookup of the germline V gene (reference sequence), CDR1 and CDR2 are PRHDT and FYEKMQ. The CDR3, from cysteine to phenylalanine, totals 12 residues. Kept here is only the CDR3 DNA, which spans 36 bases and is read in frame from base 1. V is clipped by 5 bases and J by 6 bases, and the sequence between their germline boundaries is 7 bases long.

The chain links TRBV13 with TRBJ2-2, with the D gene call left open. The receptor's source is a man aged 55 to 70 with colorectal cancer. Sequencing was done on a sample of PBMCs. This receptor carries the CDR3 CASSLPAGELFF. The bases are TGTGCCAGCAGCCTCCCAGCCGGGGAGCTGTTTTTT. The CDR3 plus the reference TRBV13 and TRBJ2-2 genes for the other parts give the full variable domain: AAGVIQSPRHLIKEKRETATLKCYPIPRHDTVYWYQQGPGQDPQFLISFYEKMQSDKGSIPDRFSAQQFSDYHSELNMSSLELGDSALYFCASSLPAGELFFGEGSRLTVL.